This record concerns one TCR beta chain sequence. It was with random hexamers that roughly 0.5 to 1 ug RNA was reverse transcribed. TCRdb processed the immunoSEQ multiplex PCR reads anew with MiXCR; each CDR3 protein has one entry. The sample lists 180,000 or so distinct CDR3 sequences, about 95% occurring once. The data were obtained in a study of CD8 T cells in Susac syndrome. This CDR3 contains 15 residues. Looked up from germline, CDR1 is SGHAT and CDR2 is FQDESV (reference sequence). V shed 1 base and J shed 0 bases, with 10 bases lying between them. The receptor comes from a human donor in good health. Sequenced input: CD4+ T cells from PBMCs. The genes are TRBV11-1 and TRBJ2-7, with D unresolved. DNA of the CDR3: TGTGCCAGCAGCTTAGGCGGCCTGGGCTCCTACGAGCAGTACTTC. Translated: CASSLGGLGSYEQYF. Combining the CDR3 with reference TRBV11-1 and TRBJ2-7 gives the whole variable domain EAEVAQSPRYKITEKSQAVAFWCDPISGHATLYWYRQILGQGPELLVQFQDESVVDDSQLPKDRFSAERLKGVDSTLKIQPAELGDSAMYLCASSLGGLGSYEQYFGPGTRLTVT.